The rows below give T cell receptor beta chains drawn from one sample of a study of shared clonotypes between healthy human individuals. Generated by immunoSEQ multiplex PCR, the TCRdb table keeps only in-frame clones and is missing some. Among approximately 440,000 clones listed, approximately 77% were seen once. Material: PBMCs. Receptors originate from a woman between 35 and 50 years old in good health. Some clones in this sample may be carry-over from other donors' samples. Both conserved end residues are part of each CDR3. The D gene is left open where the match is weak. The size of a clone is reported for some rows only, either as once, few or many, or as a class for expanded clones.

V: TRBV28
size: .
D: .
J: TRBJ1-5
DNA: TGTGCCAGCAGTTCAGAGTATCAGCCCCAGCATTTT
CDR3: CASSSEYQPQHF

V: TRBV7-9
size: .
D: .
J: TRBJ2-1
DNA: TGTGCCAGCAGCTTTCAGCATGGCCATGAGCAGTTCTTC
CDR3: CASSFQHGHEQFF

V: TRBV11-2
size: once
D: .
J: TRBJ1-1
DNA: TGTGCCAGCAGCCTAACGGCCTCAGGTTTGAACACTGAAGCTTTCTTT
CDR3: CASSLTASGLNTEAFF

V: TRBV11-2
size: .
D: .
J: TRBJ2-1
DNA: TGTGCCAGCAGCTCTGGTTCGGGCAATGAGCAGTTCTTC
CDR3: CASSSGSGNEQFF

V: TRBV28
size: .
D: TRBD1
J: TRBJ2-1
DNA: TGTGCCACCGACAGGGGGCAGTGGGAGCAGTTCTTC
CDR3: CATDRGQWEQFF

V: TRBV10-3
size: .
D: .
J: TRBJ1-2
DNA: TGTGCCATCAGTGGGACCGGGGATTGGGGCTACACCTTC
CDR3: CAISGTGDWGYTF

V: TRBV7-2
size: .
D: .
J: TRBJ1-1
DNA: TGTGCCAGCAGCTCCGACCGCACTGAAGCTTTCTTT
CDR3: CASSSDRTEAFF

V: TRBV7-2
size: many
D: TRBD2
J: TRBJ2-7
DNA: TGTGCCAGCAGCTTAACCGGGACTAGCGACCGAAATTACGAGCAGTACTTC
CDR3: CASSLTGTSDRNYEQYF

V: TRBV11-1
size: once
D: .
J: TRBJ2-1
DNA: TGTGCCAGCAGCTTAGGGGTTAGCGGAATCTACAATGAGCAGTTCTTC
CDR3: CASSLGVSGIYNEQFF

V: TRBV7-7
size: once
D: TRBD1
J: TRBJ2-7
DNA: TGTGCTAGCAGCCCCCACCCCGACAGGGTCTACGAGCAGTACTTC
CDR3: CASSPHPDRVYEQYF

V: TRBV5-6
size: .
D: .
J: TRBJ2-7
DNA: TGTGCCAGCAGCTGGTCGTTGTCGGGAAACTCCTACGAGCAGTACTTC
CDR3: CASSWSLSGNSYEQYF

V: TRBV7-8
size: .
D: TRBD2
J: TRBJ2-7
DNA: TGTGCCAGCAGCTTTAGCGTTGGCGGGAGCGATTCCTACGAGCAGTACTTC
CDR3: CASSFSVGGSDSYEQYF

V: TRBV5-1
size: .
D: .
J: TRBJ1-1
DNA: TGCGCCAGCAATAGGGGCCGGGACCCCGGGAAGAGCACTGAAGCTTTCTTT
CDR3: CASNRGRDPGKSTEAFF

V: TRBV5-6
size: .
D: .
J: TRBJ1-5
DNA: TGTGCCAGCAGCCTGGGGGGGACTCAGCCCCAGCATTTT
CDR3: CASSLGGTQPQHF

V: TRBV7-8
size: .
D: .
J: TRBJ2-7
DNA: TGTGCCAGCAGCTTACCGGGGGCCCCCTACGAGCAGTACTTC
CDR3: CASSLPGAPYEQYF

V: TRBV19
size: .
D: .
J: TRBJ1-2
DNA: TGTGCCAGTAGCCAACCTCAGGGAAACTATGGCTACACCTTC
CDR3: CASSQPQGNYGYTF

V: TRBV18
size: .
D: TRBD2
J: TRBJ2-7
DNA: TGTGCCAGCTCACCACGGAGCGGGATCTACGAGCAGTACTTC
CDR3: CASSPRSGIYEQYF

V: TRBV7-8
size: .
D: .
J: TRBJ1-2
DNA: TGTGCCAGCAGCATGGGACTCCCCTATGGCTACACCTTC
CDR3: CASSMGLPYGYTF

V: TRBV6-5
size: .
D: .
J: TRBJ2-5
DNA: TGTGCCACTCAACCAACAGGCCAAAGGACCCAGTACTTC
CDR3: CATQPTGQRTQYF

V: TRBV30
size: .
D: .
J: TRBJ1-2
DNA: TGTGCCTGGTCTCCGGGACTGGACTATGGCTACACCTTC
CDR3: CAWSPGLDYGYTF

V: TRBV18
size: .
D: .
J: TRBJ1-5
DNA: TGTGCCAGCTCTGAAAAACTGGGGGGTCAGCCCCAGCATTTT
CDR3: CASSEKLGGQPQHF

V: TRBV30
size: many
D: .
J: TRBJ2-2
DNA: TGTGCCTGGAGTCCCCTGGGGCAGCGATTTACCGGGGAGCTGTTTTTT
CDR3: CAWSPLGQRFTGELFF

V: TRBV10-2
size: many
D: .
J: TRBJ1-5
DNA: TGCGCCAGCAGTGAGTCGACTCGGGGCGGAGGCAATCAGCCCCAGCATTTT
CDR3: CASSESTRGGGNQPQHF

V: TRBV15
size: .
D: .
J: TRBJ2-5
DNA: TGTGCCACCAGCAGGGGCTTCCAAGAGACCCAGTACTTC
CDR3: CATSRGFQETQYF

V: TRBV5-1
size: .
D: .
J: TRBJ2-7
DNA: TGCGCCAGCAGCTTGTGGGGCCGACAGGCTTCGGGGGAGCAGTACTTC
CDR3: CASSLWGRQASGEQYF

V: TRBV18
size: .
D: .
J: TRBJ2-3
DNA: TGTGCCAGCTCACGTAGCGGCCAGGTCACAGATACGCAGTATTTT
CDR3: CASSRSGQVTDTQYF

V: TRBV10-3
size: once
D: .
J: TRBJ1-2
DNA: TGTGCCATCAGTGTCGCTAGAAGGGGCGGATATGGCTACACCTTC
CDR3: CAISVARRGGYGYTF

V: TRBV28
size: .
D: TRBD2
J: TRBJ2-7
DNA: TGTGCCAGCAGATCGGGACTAGCGGGAGAGGCGTACTTC
CDR3: CASRSGLAGEAYF

V: TRBV18
size: few
D: .
J: TRBJ2-7
DNA: TGTGCCAGCTCGGCGGGACAGCACGAGCAGTACTTC
CDR3: CASSAGQHEQYF

V: TRBV5-1
size: .
D: .
J: TRBJ2-3
DNA: TGCGCCAGCAGCTTGGACTCTCCGGACACAGATACGCAGTATTTT
CDR3: CASSLDSPDTDTQYF

V: TRBV18
size: .
D: TRBD2
J: TRBJ2-1
DNA: TGTGCCAGCTCACCGGGACTAGCGACATCCTACAATGAGCAGTTCTTC
CDR3: CASSPGLATSYNEQFF

V: TRBV11-2
size: few
D: .
J: TRBJ2-3
DNA: TGTGCCAGCAGCTTGGGGCTAGGAGGCACAGATACGCAGTATTTT
CDR3: CASSLGLGGTDTQYF

V: TRBV7-9
size: .
D: .
J: TRBJ2-5
DNA: TGTGCCAGCGGCTTAGGGGGGGTACAAGAGACCCAGTACTTC
CDR3: CASGLGGVQETQYF

V: TRBV28
size: .
D: .
J: TRBJ1-5
DNA: TGTGCCAGCAGTTCAACAGGGCACGGTCAGCCCCAGCATTTT
CDR3: CASSSTGHGQPQHF

V: TRBV10-3
size: .
D: TRBD1
J: TRBJ2-7
DNA: TGTGCCATCAGTGACGGGACAGCTTACGAGCAGTACTTC
CDR3: CAISDGTAYEQYF

V: TRBV30
size: once
D: .
J: TRBJ2-7
DNA: TGTGCCTGGAACAGGGCGAGCTCCTACGAGCAGTACTTC
CDR3: CAWNRASSYEQYF

V: TRBV7-2
size: few
D: .
J: TRBJ2-7
DNA: TGTTCCAGCAGCTCGCAGGGGACGTCCTACGAGCAGTACTTC
CDR3: CSSSSQGTSYEQYF

V: TRBV5-1
size: .
D: TRBD1
J: TRBJ2-7
DNA: TGCGCCAGCAGCTTGGAGGGACAGGGGAGCGAGCAGTACTTC
CDR3: CASSLEGQGSEQYF

V: TRBV4-3
size: .
D: TRBD2
J: TRBJ2-1
DNA: TGCGCCAGCAGCCAAAGCGGGAGTCATCGGGTTTACAATGAGCAGTTCTTC
CDR3: CASSQSGSHRVYNEQFF

V: TRBV9
size: .
D: .
J: TRBJ2-2
DNA: TGTGCCAGCAGCGAAGGAGAGCTAGTGGGTTCCGGGGAGCTGTTTTTT
CDR3: CASSEGELVGSGELFF

V: TRBV28
size: .
D: .
J: TRBJ2-7
DNA: TGTGCCAGCAGCACAGGAGCCTACGAGCAGTACTTC
CDR3: CASSTGAYEQYF

V: TRBV6-1
size: .
D: .
J: TRBJ1-5
DNA: TGTGCCAGCAGTGAAGGAAGGGGCAATCAGCCCCAGCATTTT
CDR3: CASSEGRGNQPQHF

V: TRBV7-2
size: .
D: TRBD2
J: TRBJ2-7
DNA: TGTGCCAGCAGCTCGGGACTAGGGGCCCTCTACGAGCAGTACTTC
CDR3: CASSSGLGALYEQYF

V: TRBV9
size: .
D: .
J: TRBJ1-1
DNA: TGTGCCAGCAGCGTAGGTCCGGGAACTGAAGCTTTCTTT
CDR3: CASSVGPGTEAFF

V: TRBV2
size: .
D: .
J: TRBJ1-5
DNA: TGTGCCAGCAGTACAAGGGGGGTTAGGGGCAATCAGCCCCAGCATTTT
CDR3: CASSTRGVRGNQPQHF

V: TRBV5-1
size: .
D: TRBD2
J: TRBJ2-7
DNA: TGCGCCAGCAGCTCCGAGACTAGCGGGAGACCCTCCTACGAGCAGTACTTC
CDR3: CASSSETSGRPSYEQYF

V: TRBV5-1
size: .
D: TRBD1
J: TRBJ1-2
DNA: TGCGCCAGCAGCTGGGAGGGACAGGGATCGTACTATGGCTACACCTTC
CDR3: CASSWEGQGSYYGYTF

V: TRBV27
size: .
D: .
J: TRBJ1-2
DNA: TGTGCCAGCAGATATTCCGGGAATAACTATGGCTACACCTTC
CDR3: CASRYSGNNYGYTF

V: TRBV6-1
size: .
D: .
J: TRBJ1-1
DNA: TGTGCCAGCAGTGAACCAGGGGCAATGAACACTGAAGCTTTCTTT
CDR3: CASSEPGAMNTEAFF

V: TRBV10-3
size: many
D: .
J: TRBJ2-2
DNA: TGTGCCATCAGTGGACAAACCGGGGAGCTGTTTTTT
CDR3: CAISGQTGELFF

V: TRBV5-1
size: .
D: .
J: TRBJ2-7
DNA: TGCGCCAGCAGCTTTGGACAGAGCTACGAGCAGTACTTC
CDR3: CASSFGQSYEQYF

V: TRBV5-6
size: many
D: .
J: TRBJ2-1
DNA: TGTGCCAGCAGCCTGCCGGGAGTAGTAGACAATGAGCAGTTCTTC
CDR3: CASSLPGVVDNEQFF

V: TRBV28
size: .
D: .
J: TRBJ1-2
DNA: TGTGCCAGCAGTTTAGGGGGGGCGGCTAACTATGGCTACACCTTC
CDR3: CASSLGGAANYGYTF

V: TRBV6-6
size: .
D: TRBD2
J: TRBJ2-5
DNA: TGTGCCAGCAGTTCTTGGACTAGCGGGAGCGGGGAGACCCAGTACTTC
CDR3: CASSSWTSGSGETQYF

V: TRBV7-2
size: .
D: .
J: TRBJ2-7
DNA: TGTTCCAGCGGTAACTCCTACGAGCAGTACTTC
CDR3: CSSGNSYEQYF

V: TRBV29-1
size: .
D: TRBD2
J: TRBJ2-3
DNA: TGCAGCGGAGGGACTAGCGGCATCACAGATACGCAGTATTTT
CDR3: CSGGTSGITDTQYF

V: TRBV4-1
size: .
D: TRBD2
J: TRBJ2-3
DNA: TGCGCCAGCAGCCAAGCAGTAGCGGGAGGAGATACGCAGTATTTT
CDR3: CASSQAVAGGDTQYF

V: TRBV7-9
size: .
D: TRBD2
J: TRBJ2-1
DNA: TGTGCCAGCAGCCCGGGCGGGAGGGCCCATGAGCAGTTCTTC
CDR3: CASSPGGRAHEQFF

V: TRBV30
size: .
D: .
J: TRBJ2-2
DNA: TGTGCCTGGAGTGTAACGACGGTTACCGGGGAGCTGTTTTTT
CDR3: CAWSVTTVTGELFF

V: TRBV5-4
size: .
D: .
J: TRBJ2-5
DNA: TGTGCCAGCAGCTTGGTAGGGGCCCAAGAGACCCAGTACTTC
CDR3: CASSLVGAQETQYF